Below are 31 T cell receptor beta chains sequenced from a single sample in a study of cytomegalovirus exposure and HLA in healthy donors. PCR used 60 Vbeta primers and 13 Jbeta primers. Some clones are missing from TCRdb's copy, which holds only in-frame ones; the method was immunoSEQ multiplex PCR. The sample shows around 120,000 clones, roughly 80% of them seen only once. The material sequenced was PBMCs. Receptors originate from a male donor in good health and CMV-seronegative.

The V call is TRBV27, the J call TRBJ2-7, with 9 bases fitting TRBD1. V lost 1 base, J lost 7 bases, and 8 bases stayed unmatched. The CDR3 loop spans 15 amino acids. Germline CDR1 is MNHEY and CDR2 is SMNVEV (reference sequence). The CDR3 DNA reads as TGTGCCAGCAGTTTATTGCGGGACAGGGTGGGGGAGCAGTACTTC. It codes for CASSLLRDRVGEQYF.

This chain joins TRBV28 and TRBJ2-3; D may be TRBD2 (7 bases). Germline assignment: CDR1 MDHEN and CDR2 SYDVKM. Trimming left V 8 bases short and J 5 bases short, with 11 bases between. The CDR3 is 12 amino acids. The CDR3 nucleotides are TGTGCCAGCGGGGGGGCCAGAGATACGCAGTATTTT. This gives the protein CASGGARDTQYF.

The J gene is TRBJ1-4, the V gene TRBV7-9, with D maybe TRBD1 (6 bases). Trimming took 4 bases from V and 8 from J, leaving 11 bases between them. The CDR3 extends over 13 amino acids. The germline gives CDR1 SEHNR, CDR2 FQNEAQ (reference sequence). CDR3: CASSYGQSEKLFF. The CDR3 DNA is TGTGCCAGCAGCTACGGACAGAGCGAAAAACTGTTTTTT.

V and J are TRBV9 and TRBJ2-7; D is uncertain. The length of the CDR3 is 13 residues. The V gene lost 0 bases and the J gene lost 2 bases, with 6 bases spanning the gap. From germline, CDR1 is SGDLS and CDR2 YYNGEE. CDR3 in amino acids: CASSVGLAYEQYF. CDR3 coding DNA: TGTGCCAGCAGCGTAGGCCTAGCCTACGAGCAGTACTTC. Using reference TRBV9 and TRBJ2-7 for the parts outside the CDR3, the full variable domain is DSGVTQTPKHLITATGQRVTLRCSPRSGDLSVYWYQQSLDQGLQFLIQYYNGEERAKGNILERFSAQQFPDLHSELNLSSLELGDSALYFCASSVGLAYEQYFGPGTRLTVT.

The chain has TRBV5-1 and TRBJ2-5; possibly TRBD1 for D (6 bases). The CDR3 is 13 amino acids. Between the trimmed V and J ends, which lost 4 bases and 2 bases, there was a span of 9 bases. Germline CDR1 and CDR2: SGHRS and YFSETQ. CDR3 sequence (DNA): TGCGCCAGCAGCCTTCAGGGGCAAGAGACCCAGTACTTC. This gives the protein CASSLQGQETQYF.

This clone was detected only a few times. V is TRBV19 and J is TRBJ2-5; 13 positions agree with TRBD2. Per the germline V gene, CDR1 is LNHDA and CDR2 is SQIVND (reference sequence). The trim removed 1 base at V and 5 bases at J, leaving 7 bases unmatched. The CDR3 consists of 17 residues. The DNA of the CDR3 is TGTGCCAGTAGTATAGGGACTAGCGGGGGCGCGGGGGAGACCCAGTACTTC. Translating it yields CASSIGTSGGAGETQYF.

The chain is built from TRBV6-4 and TRBJ1-1, with D possibly TRBD1 on 5 matching bases. The CDR3 runs 15 residues. In germline, CDR1 is MRHNA, CDR2 SNTAGT. Trimming removed 2 bases at V and 6 bases at J, with 16 bases between. The chain's CDR3 is CASSDNWQGRAEAFF. Here the CDR3 DNA reads TGTGCCAGCAGTGACAATTGGCAGGGAAGGGCTGAAGCTTTCTTT.

This chain connects TRBV30 to TRBJ2-1, with a weak D call TRBD2 (6 bases). The CDR3 length is 15 residues. Per the germline V gene, CDR1 is GTSNPN and CDR2 is SVGIG (reference sequence). V lost 2 bases and J lost 0, with 11 bases in between. CDR3 sequence: CAWSPREFSYNEQFF. Here the CDR3 DNA reads TGTGCCTGGAGTCCACGGGAGTTCTCCTACAATGAGCAGTTCTTC.

This chain joins TRBV7-9 and TRBJ2-1, with a possible D match to TRBD2 (7 bases). There are 15 residues in the CDR3. V was cut by 6 bases and J by 2 bases, with 14 bases left in between. Germline-derived CDR1 and CDR2 are SEHNR and FQNEAQ (reference sequence). The CDR3 region has the DNA TGTGCCAGCAGGGAAAGGGGGGGCCCCTACAATGAGCAGTTCTTC. It specifies CASRERGGPYNEQFF.

This clone was counted a single time. Mismatch with germline at one junction end may stem from a read error. The gene calls are TRBV7-9 and TRBJ2-6; a weak D match, TRBD2 (5 bases). Germline V gene data show CDR1 as SEHNR and CDR2 as FQNEAQ (reference sequence). CDR3 length equals 14 residues. CDR3 coding DNA: TGTGCCAGCACCGTATTCGCGACTAACAACGGCCTGACTTTC. It is translated as CASTVFATNNGLTF.

This chain connects TRBV29-1 to TRBJ1-1; 10 bases match TRBD1. Germline CDR1 and CDR2: SQVTM and ANQGSEA. V was pared by 7 bases and J by 1 base, with 21 bases of the junction left unmatched. The CDR3 runs 19 residues. The CDR3 nucleotides are TGCAGCGGGAGGAATCGGTTTGGGACAGGGGCCCGATCGAACACTGAAGCTTTCTTT. Translated, it gives CSGRNRFGTGARSNTEAFF.

The chain uses TRBV9 and TRBJ2-2; D is perhaps TRBD2 (5 bases). The V end lost 0 bases, the J end lost 3 bases, and 9 bases lay between the germline ends. The CDR3 is 15 amino acids. Germline V gene data show CDR1 as SGDLS and CDR2 as YYNGEE. CDR3 sequence: CASSVAADYTGELFF. CDR3 nucleotides: TGTGCCAGCAGCGTAGCAGCGGACTACACCGGGGAGCTGTTTTTT.

The genes are TRBV10-3 and TRBJ1-1; D is undetermined. With 2 bases removed from V and 5 bases from J, the gap between germline ends came to 6 bases. The CDR3 covers 12 residues. Germline loops: CDR1 ENHRY, CDR2 SYGVKD. The CDR3, as DNA: TGTGCCATCAGTGAGGCGAGGACTGAAGCTTTCTTT. Protein sequence: CAISEARTEAFF.

The chain is built from TRBV6-1 and TRBJ2-1; TRBD2 matches at 8 bases. Germline V gene sequence: CDR1 MNHNS, CDR2 SASEGT. This CDR3 comprises 15 residues. V dropped 5 bases and J dropped 5; count of bases not matched to a gene: 8. The CDR3 coding sequence is TGTGCCAGCAGTCTTTCGAGCGGGAGCAACAATGAGCAGTTCTTC. Protein sequence: CASSLSSGSNNEQFF.

The DNA of the CDR3 is TGTGCCTGGAACGCAGGGGGCAATCAGCCCCAGCATTTT. Protein product: CAWNAGGNQPQHF. J is TRBJ1-5 and V is TRBV30, with D perhaps matching TRBD1 (6 bases). Trimming stripped 4 bases from V and 2 bases from J, with 9 bases between. CDR1 is GTSNPN, CDR2 SVGIG, per germline (reference sequence). This CDR3 is 13 amino acids long. Drawing the rest from reference TRBV30 and TRBJ1-5, the complete variable domain is SQTIHQWPATLVQPVGSPLSLECTVEGTSNPNLYWYRQAAGRGLQLLFYSVGIGQISSEVPQNLSASRPQDRQFILSSKKLLLSDSGFYLCAWNAGGNQPQHFGDGTRLSIL.

About this clone itself: A read error may produce the germline difference seen at one junction end. The chain joins TRBV28 to TRBJ2-5; 7 bases align to TRBD2. CDR1 MDHEN and CDR2 SYDVKM come from the germline V gene. The CDR3 totals 16 residues. The chain's CDR3 is CASSLWGAGTQETQYF. CDR3 nucleotides: TGTGCCAGCAGTCTATGGGGAGCGGGGACGCAAGAGACCCAGTACTTC.

This CDR3 is CASSQAGLAVEQFF. The CDR3 nucleotides read TGCGCCAGCAGCCAAGCGGGGCTAGCGGTCGAGCAGTTCTTC. The rearrangement joins TRBV4-1 to TRBJ2-1; 7 bases are a match to TRBD2. Germline CDR1 and CDR2: MGHRA and YSYEKL. This CDR3 contains 14 residues. The V and J ends lost 1 base and 10 bases, in that order; junction bases with no gene match: 7.

This chain links TRBV7-6 with TRBJ2-7; no definite D call. The CDR3 is made up of 14 amino acids. The germline CDR1 and CDR2 sequences are SGHVS and FNYEAQ. Between the trimmed V and J ends, which lost 1 base and 0 bases, there was a span of 7 bases. CDR3: CASSLGGTSYEQYF. As DNA, the CDR3 is TGTGCCAGCAGCTTAGGTGGCACCTCCTACGAGCAGTACTTC.

CDR3 region: CASSDPGSNVLTF. The CDR3 region has the DNA TGTGCCAGCAGTGATCCAGGAAGCAACGTCCTGACTTTC. This chain links TRBV25-1 with TRBJ2-6; the D is unclear. V gave up 3 bases and J gave up 9 bases, with 9 bases separating them. Germline V CDR1 and CDR2: MGHDK, SYGVNS. This CDR3 is built from 13 residues.

V is TRBV30 and J is TRBJ2-7, with 12 bases aligning to TRBD2. The V gene end was trimmed by 3 bases and the J gene end by 6 bases; junction bases not matched to a gene: 9. This CDR3 is built from 15 residues. Germline CDR1 is GTSNPN and CDR2 is SVGIG (reference sequence). The CDR3 DNA reads TGTGCCTGGAGGACCGGACTAGCGGGAAGTGTCGAGCAGTACTTC. Translating it yields CAWRTGLAGSVEQYF.

The chain couples TRBV14 to TRBJ1-4; 7 positions agree with TRBD1. CDR1 and CDR2 from the germline V gene are SGHDN and FVKESK. The CDR3 runs to 15 residues. With 4 bases clipped from V and 13 bases from J, the junction kept 15 bases outside the gene matches. Written as DNA, the CDR3 is TGTGCCAGCAGCCGAGTCGGAGGGGGCTATAGGGGACTGTTTTTT. Encoded protein: CASSRVGGGYRGLFF. Together with reference TRBV14 and TRBJ1-4, the CDR3 gives the full variable domain: EAGVTQFPSHSVIEKGQTVTLRCDPISGHDNLYWYRRVMGKEIKFLLHFVKESKQDESGMPNNRFLAERTGGTYSTLKVQPAELEDSGVYFCASSRVGGGYRGLFFGSGTQLSVL.

The chain carries TRBV7-2 and TRBJ2-5; 9 bases fit TRBD2. Looked up from germline, CDR1 is SGHTA and CDR2 is FQGNSA. This CDR3 has 17 residues. V was pared by 1 base and J by 7 bases, with 13 bases of the junction left unmatched. DNA of the CDR3: TGTGCCAGCAGCTTAGAGGTTAGCGGGGGTGCCCGGAGGACCCAGTACTTC. Protein product: CASSLEVSGGARRTQYF.

The rearrangement uses TRBV10-3 and TRBJ2-3, with TRBD2 matching over 16 bases. The CDR3 covers 14 residues. Germline CDR1 reads ENHRY; CDR2 reads SYGVKD. The junction had 1 base not matched to a gene; V was cut back by 9 bases and J by 4 bases. CDR3 nucleotide sequence: TGTGCCATAGGGACTAGCGGGGGGGCAGATACGCAGTATTTT. Protein product: CAIGTSGGADTQYF.

The sample holds a few counts of this clone. The chain combines TRBV7-9 with TRBJ2-7, with D uncertain. The CDR3 runs 12 residues. Per germline, CDR1 SEHNR and CDR2 FQNEAQ (reference sequence). V was cut by 3 bases and J by 2 bases, with 5 bases left in between. CDR3 protein: CASSFSPYEQYF. CDR3 coding DNA: TGTGCCAGCAGCTTTTCTCCCTACGAGCAGTACTTC.

This chain joins TRBV29-1 and TRBJ2-1; D gene uncertain. Trimming pared 6 bases from V and 10 bases from J, leaving 10 bases between. Germline V gives CDR1 SQVTM, CDR2 ANQGSEA. CDR3 length: 10 amino acids. The CDR3 here is CSVQRGEQFF. CDR3 nucleotides: TGCAGCGTGCAGCGAGGAGAGCAGTTCTTC.

The chain links TRBV30 to TRBJ2-3, with 12 bases matching TRBD2. J was trimmed by 2 bases and V by 5 bases; bases with no gene match: 2. In germline, CDR1 is GTSNPN, CDR2 SVGIG (reference sequence). This CDR3 region has 14 residues. CDR3 sequence reads: CAWGLAGYTDTQYF. The CDR3 DNA is TGTGCCTGGGGACTAGCGGGGTACACAGATACGCAGTATTTT.

This clone has more than one count but fewer than ten. V gene TRBV9 combines with J gene TRBJ2-2, with D perhaps TRBD1 (5 bases). The germline CDR1 and CDR2 sequences are SGDLS and YYNGEE. The germline V and J ends were trimmed by 0 bases and 3 bases, with 12 bases remaining between them. The CDR3 extends over 16 amino acids. CDR3 sequence: CASSVEAGKYTGELFF. The CDR3 DNA is TGTGCCAGCAGCGTAGAGGCAGGGAAGTACACCGGGGAGCTGTTTTTT. Based on the CDR3 plus reference TRBV9 and TRBJ2-2, the full variable domain is DSGVTQTPKHLITATGQRVTLRCSPRSGDLSVYWYQQSLDQGLQFLIQYYNGEERAKGNILERFSAQQFPDLHSELNLSSLELGDSALYFCASSVEAGKYTGELFFGEGSRLTVL.

J is TRBJ1-6 and V is TRBV11-2; D remains unclear. This CDR3 spans 15 amino acids. V was trimmed by 5 bases and J by 7 bases, leaving 15 bases between them. Germline V gives CDR1 SGHAT, CDR2 FQNNGV. The CDR3 sequence is CASSPVRGKNSPLHF. Written as DNA, the CDR3 is TGTGCCAGCAGCCCCGTCCGAGGAAAGAATTCACCCCTCCACTTT.

The J gene is TRBJ1-4, the V gene TRBV2, with D perhaps TRBD1 (5 bases). Trimming left V 5 bases short and J 5 bases short, with 15 bases between. The CDR3 has 15 residues. CDR1 and CDR2 (germline): SNHLY, FYNNEI. CDR3 DNA: TGTGCCAGCAGTTTGACGGGGGGAGGGAATGAAAAACTGTTTTTT. Protein product: CASSLTGGGNEKLFF.

The chain carries TRBV19 and TRBJ1-1; 9 nucleotides agree with TRBD1. There are 16 residues in the CDR3. Germline-derived CDR1 and CDR2 are LNHDA and SQIVND (reference sequence). J lost 4 bases, V lost 6 bases, and 12 bases had no gene match. CDR3 nucleotide sequence: TGTGCCAGTAGCCTAACAGGGGGCAGTTCGAGCACTGAAGCTTTCTTT. Its translation: CASSLTGGSSSTEAFF.

This chain uses TRBV5-4 with TRBJ2-7; perhaps TRBD2 as D (7 bases). Per germline, CDR1 SGHNT and CDR2 YYREEE (reference sequence). The germline V and J ends were trimmed by 4 bases and 6 bases, with 20 bases remaining between them. The CDR3 sequence is 15 residues long. CDR3 sequence reads: CASSLRRGGGSEQYF. CDR3 nucleotide sequence: TGTGCCAGCAGCCTCCGAAGGGGGGGTGGTTCCGAGCAGTACTTC.